Listed here are 15 T cell receptor beta chains from one sample, sequenced in a study of human thymus T cells (TCRdb year 2020). Library preparation was by the immunoSEQ multiplex PCR assay. In its TCRdb copy, this immuneACCESS table keeps in-frame sequences only and misses some clones. Where compared with another copy, unresolved V genes explain less than half of these, and the others have no known cause. The sample yields about 50,000 clones; about 95% were counted once. The ten largest account for roughly 0.16% of the sample. Sequences were obtained from blood. These receptor sequences come from a girl under two years old with a congenital heart defect but otherwise immunologically healthy.

V and J are TRBV4-3 and TRBJ1-2, with unresolved D. Germline loops: CDR1 LGHNA, CDR2 YSLEER. Deletions cut 0 bases from V and 8 bases from J, with 16 bases between. The CDR3 extends over 15 amino acids. The CDR3 loop is CASSQDRLYSLGYTF. CDR3 nucleotides: TGCGCCAGCAGCCAAGATAGGTTGTACTCTCTGGGCTACACCTTC.

The CDR3 here is CASSFSLHTGELFF. The CDR3, as DNA: TGCGCCAGCAGTTTTTCGCTCCACACCGGGGAGCTGTTTTTT. The chain employs TRBV10-1 and TRBJ2-2; unclear D gene. V lost 5 bases, J lost 3 bases, and 10 bases lay in between. Germline CDR1 reads WNHNN; CDR2 reads SYGVQD (reference sequence). The CDR3 loop spans 14 amino acids.

This chain joins TRBV2 and TRBJ1-2; perhaps TRBD1 as D (6 bases). Germline CDR1 reads SNHLY; CDR2 reads FYNNEI. The V gene lost 1 base and the J gene lost 5 bases, with 17 bases spanning the gap. The CDR3 spans 16 residues. CDR3 region: CASSEGGGAEGYGYTF. The DNA of the CDR3 is TGTGCCAGCAGTGAAGGAGGGGGGGCCGAGGGTTATGGCTACACCTTC.

This rearrangement joins TRBV28 to TRBJ2-7, with D unresolved. This CDR3 is built from 16 residues. Germline V CDR1 and CDR2: MDHEN, SYDVKM. The V end was cut by 3 bases, the J end by 0 bases, with 15 bases between. CDR3 coding DNA: TGTGCCAGCAGTTTTAATTTGTCAGCTCTCTCCTACGAGCAGTACTTC. It codes for CASSFNLSALSYEQYF.

This chain connects TRBV5-1 to TRBJ1-2, with unresolved D. V lost 0 bases and J 8 bases, leaving 8 bases between the germline ends. The germline CDR1 and CDR2 sequences are SGHRS and YFSETQ. This CDR3 region has 12 residues. The CDR3 DNA is TGCGCCAGCAGCTTGGGCGGGATGGGCTACACCTTC. Translated, it gives CASSLGGMGYTF.

The chain joins TRBV19 to TRBJ1-1; D is possibly TRBD1 (5 bases). Looked up from germline, CDR1 is LNHDA and CDR2 is SQIVND (reference sequence). The CDR3 is 13 amino acids. Trimming took 3 bases from V and 8 from J, leaving 13 bases between them. Here the CDR3 reads CASSIRVELEAFF. The CDR3 DNA follows: TGTGCCAGTAGTATCAGGGTTGAATTAGAAGCTTTCTTT.

This clone was recorded a few times. The chain recombines TRBV7-9 with TRBJ1-1, with TRBD1 as a possible D gene (6 bases). V dropped 10 bases and J dropped 5 bases, with 11 bases sitting between them. The CDR3 is 11 residues long. Germline assignment: CDR1 SEHNR and CDR2 FQNEAQ (reference sequence). The DNA of the CDR3 is TGTGCCACCGAAGGGGGGACTGAAGCTTTCTTT. Translated, it gives CATEGGTEAFF.

The rearrangement joins TRBV19 to TRBJ2-3; 8 bases align to TRBD2. Germline V CDR1 and CDR2: LNHDA, SQIVND (reference sequence). With V trimmed by 5 bases and J by 1 base, 5 bases remained unmatched. This CDR3 has 15 amino acids. CDR3 in DNA: TGTGCCAGTAGTTCGACTAGCGTGGGCACAGATACGCAGTATTTT. This encodes CASSSTSVGTDTQYF.

The chain couples TRBV28 to TRBJ2-7, with 7 positions matching TRBD2. Germline loops: CDR1 MDHEN, CDR2 SYDVKM. This CDR3 is 17 amino acids long. J gave up 0 bases and V 2 bases, and 10 bases lay outside the gene matches. In DNA form, the CDR3 reads TGTGCCAGCAGTTTACCCCGACCCCGGACTAGCTCCTACGAGCAGTACTTC. Its translation is CASSLPRPRTSSYEQYF.

The V call is TRBV19, the J call TRBJ2-7; 13 bases match TRBD2. Trimming took 7 bases from V and 6 from J; bases not matched to a gene: 15. The length of the CDR3 is 17 residues. Germline V lookup: CDR1 LNHDA, CDR2 SQIVND (reference sequence). CDR3 protein: CASNPLGLAGEKGEQYF. The CDR3 DNA sequence: TGTGCCAGTAACCCGCTAGGACTAGCGGGAGAAAAGGGCGAGCAGTACTTC.

This rearrangement joins TRBV14 to TRBJ1-1, with TRBD1 identical over 8 bases. This CDR3 spans 13 amino acids. From germline, CDR1 is SGHDN and CDR2 FVKESK. Germline trimming cut 4 bases from V and 5 bases from J; bases unmatched to any gene: 3. In DNA form, the CDR3 reads TGTGCCAGCAGCCGGCGACAGGGGACTGAAGCTTTCTTT. This encodes CASSRRQGTEAFF.

The chain combines TRBV19 with TRBJ2-6; D is unresolved. In germline, CDR1 is LNHDA, CDR2 SQIVND (reference sequence). The CDR3 sequence is 14 residues long. The V end was cut by 7 bases, the J end by 4 bases, with 11 bases between. DNA of the CDR3: TGTGCCAGTATGGACCTCGGGGGGGCCAACGTCCTGACTTTC. Its protein is CASMDLGGANVLTF.

The rearrangement uses TRBV6-1 and TRBJ2-1, with 8 bases that match TRBD1. Germline lookup yields CDR1 MNHNS and CDR2 SASEGT. The CDR3 spans 13 residues. Trimming took 6 bases from V and 14 from J; bases not matched to a gene: 12. The CDR3 loop reads CASSVPTGDVEFF. As DNA, the CDR3 is TGTGCCAGCAGCGTCCCGACAGGGGATGTGGAGTTCTTC.

The V and J genes are TRBV5-1 and TRBJ1-1; D ambiguous. CDR1 and CDR2 from the germline V gene are SGHRS and YFSETQ. Trimming took 0 bases from V and 5 from J, leaving 8 bases between them. The CDR3 has 13 residues. This CDR3 is CASSLGGSTEAFF. The CDR3, as DNA: TGCGCCAGCAGCTTGGGAGGGAGTACTGAAGCTTTCTTT.

CDR3 bases: TGTGCCAGCAGTTTGGGGGGACAGGGCTATGGCTACACCTTC. This encodes CASSLGGQGYGYTF. V and J are TRBV27 and TRBJ1-2, with TRBD1 matching over 9 bases. Trimming cost V 3 bases and J 4 bases; bases outside gene matches: 3. The germline CDR1 and CDR2 sequences are MNHEY and SMNVEV (reference sequence). The CDR3 is made up of 14 amino acids.